This T cell receptor beta chain was obtained from a study of control samples from healthy donors and cancer patients. Assay used: immunoSEQ multiplex PCR; TCRdb lists only in-frame clones, some missing. Among about 49,000 clones listed, around 85% were seen once. The clonotype comes from a woman between 50 and 59 years old with lung cancer. The sample consisted of PBMCs.

The CDR3 sequence is CASSLSRGRVYNYGYTF. CDR3 DNA: TGCGCCAGCAGCCTATCCAGGGGGCGCGTCTATAACTATGGCTACACCTTC. The chain uses TRBV5-1 and TRBJ1-2; 8 bases are shared with TRBD1. CDR3 size: 17 residues. Germline trimming cut 4 bases from V and 1 base from J; bases unmatched to any gene: 12. Germline V gene sequence: CDR1 SGHRS, CDR2 YFSETQ.